One sample yielded the 2 T cell receptor beta chains listed below, sequenced in a study of blood T cell repertoires in COVID-19. Libraries were prepared by immunoSEQ multiplex PCR; TCRdb keeps only in-frame clonotypes and omits some of them. The sample contains about 80,000 clones, around 81% of which appear only once. Sequencing used peripheral blood. These TCRs come from a human donor in a cohort sampled during active COVID-19.

This chain connects TRBV21-1 to TRBJ2-3; the D call TRBD1 from the table was never checked on the DNA. TRBV21-1 is a listed pseudogene. This CDR3 region has 18 residues. CDR3 nucleotides: TGTGCCAGCAGCCTGAATGCCACGAAGGGGGCAGGCACAGATACGCAGTATTTT. It specifies CASSLNATKGAGTDTQYF.

The chain is built from TRBV19 and TRBJ2-3; TRBD2 aligns across 7 bases. CDR3 size: 13 residues. V shed 5 bases, J shed 5 bases, and the junction held 4 bases outside the gene matches. Germline CDR1 LNHDA, CDR2 SQIVND (reference sequence). The DNA of the CDR3 is TGTGCCAGTAGTGCCGGACTAGGAGATACGCAGTATTTT. Its protein product is CASSAGLGDTQYF.